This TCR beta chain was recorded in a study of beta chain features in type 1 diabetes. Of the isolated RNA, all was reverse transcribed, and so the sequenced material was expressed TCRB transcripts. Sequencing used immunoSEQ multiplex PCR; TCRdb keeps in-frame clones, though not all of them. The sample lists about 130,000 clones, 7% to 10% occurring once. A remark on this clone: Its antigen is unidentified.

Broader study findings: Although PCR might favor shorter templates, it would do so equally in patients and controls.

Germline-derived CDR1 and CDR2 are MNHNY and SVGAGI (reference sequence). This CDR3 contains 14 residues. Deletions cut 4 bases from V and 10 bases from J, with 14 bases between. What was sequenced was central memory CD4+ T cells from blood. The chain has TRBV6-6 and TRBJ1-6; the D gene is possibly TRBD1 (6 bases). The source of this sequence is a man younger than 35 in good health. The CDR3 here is CASSSTGSASPLHF. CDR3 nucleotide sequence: TGTGCCAGCAGTTCAACAGGGTCCGCATCACCCCTCCACTTT.